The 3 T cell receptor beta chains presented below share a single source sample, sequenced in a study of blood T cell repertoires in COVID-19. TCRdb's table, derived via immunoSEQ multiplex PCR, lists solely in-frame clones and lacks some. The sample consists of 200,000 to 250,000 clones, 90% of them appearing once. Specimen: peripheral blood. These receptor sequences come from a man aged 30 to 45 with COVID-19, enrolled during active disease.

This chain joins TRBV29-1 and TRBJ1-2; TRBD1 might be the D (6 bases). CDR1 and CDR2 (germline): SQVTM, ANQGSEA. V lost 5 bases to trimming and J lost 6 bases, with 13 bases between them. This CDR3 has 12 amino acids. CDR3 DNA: TGCAGCGTTCGGGACATGTCGCATGGCTACACCTTC. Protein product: CSVRDMSHGYTF.

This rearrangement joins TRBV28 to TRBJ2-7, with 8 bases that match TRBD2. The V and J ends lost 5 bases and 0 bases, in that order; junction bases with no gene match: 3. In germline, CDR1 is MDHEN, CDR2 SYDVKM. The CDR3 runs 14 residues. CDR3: CASSPGGSSYEQYF. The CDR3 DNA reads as TGTGCCAGCAGTCCGGGGGGGAGCTCCTACGAGCAGTACTTC. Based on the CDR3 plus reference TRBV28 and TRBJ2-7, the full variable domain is DVKVTQSSRYLVKRTGEKVFLECVQDMDHENMFWYRQDPGLGLRLIYFSYDVKMKEKGDIPEGYSVSREKKERFSLILESASTNQTSMYLCASSPGGSSYEQYFGPGTRLTVT.

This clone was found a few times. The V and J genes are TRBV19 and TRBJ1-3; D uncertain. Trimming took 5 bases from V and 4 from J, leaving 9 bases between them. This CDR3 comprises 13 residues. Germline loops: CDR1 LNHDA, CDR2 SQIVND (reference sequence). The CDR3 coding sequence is TGTGCCAGTAGTTGGGCTGCCGGAAACACCATATATTTT. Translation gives CASSWAAGNTIYF.